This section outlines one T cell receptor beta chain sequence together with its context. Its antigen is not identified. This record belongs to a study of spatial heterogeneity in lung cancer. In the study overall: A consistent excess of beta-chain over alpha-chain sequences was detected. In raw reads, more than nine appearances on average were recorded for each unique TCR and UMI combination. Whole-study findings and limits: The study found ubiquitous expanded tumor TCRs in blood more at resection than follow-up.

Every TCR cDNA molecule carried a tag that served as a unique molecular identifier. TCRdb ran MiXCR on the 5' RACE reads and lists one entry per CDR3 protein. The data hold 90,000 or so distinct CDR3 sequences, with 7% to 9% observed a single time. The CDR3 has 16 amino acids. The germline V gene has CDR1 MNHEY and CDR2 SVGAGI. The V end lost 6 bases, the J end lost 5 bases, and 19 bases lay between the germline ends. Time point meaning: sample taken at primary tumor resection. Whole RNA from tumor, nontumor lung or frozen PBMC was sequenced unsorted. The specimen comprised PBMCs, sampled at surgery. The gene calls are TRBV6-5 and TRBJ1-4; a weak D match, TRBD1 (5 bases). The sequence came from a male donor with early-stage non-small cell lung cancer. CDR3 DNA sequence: TGTGCCAGCAGAATTTCGTGGGGGAGCGACAATGAAAAACTGTTTTTT. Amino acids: CASRISWGSDNEKLFF.